This is a list of T cell receptor beta chains from one sample in a study of shared clonotypes between healthy human individuals. Clones were sequenced by immunoSEQ multiplex PCR, and TCRdb holds only the in-frame ones, with some missing. The sample holds nearly 1,000,000 clones; approximately 76% are singletons and the top ten take about 1.5%. The sequenced sample was memory CD4+ T cells sorted from blood. Receptors originate from a young man in good health. CDR3s include the opening cysteine and the closing phenylalanine or tryptophan. The order of the fields is D gene, V gene, J gene, clone size, CDR3 protein, CDR3 DNA. The D gene is left open where the match is weak. The size field is filled for only some rows; it gives once, few, many or a size class.

.	TRBV6-4	TRBJ2-3	.	CASSETLTQSQYF	TGTGCCAGCAGTGAAACGCTGACACAATCGCAGTATTTT
.	TRBV10-2	TRBJ2-7	once	CASSDYREQYF	TGCGCCAGCAGTGATTACCGCGAGCAGTACTTC
.	TRBV5-5	TRBJ1-3	many	CASSLITGYDSGNTIYF	TGTGCCAGCAGCTTGATTACAGGGTACGACTCTGGAAACACCATATATTTT
TRBD1	TRBV11-2	TRBJ2-7	.	CASSLDRAAYEQYF	TGTGCCAGCAGCTTGGACAGGGCCGCCTACGAGCAGTACTTC
TRBD2	TRBV5-1	TRBJ2-1	.	CASSLAGSGRAHEQFF	TGCGCCAGCAGCTTGGCTGGTAGCGGGAGGGCCCATGAGCAGTTCTTC
TRBD1	TRBV2	TRBJ1-6	.	CASRAQGVSPLHF	TGTGCCAGCAGGGCCCAGGGGGTTTCACCCCTCCACTTT
TRBD2	TRBV7-2	TRBJ2-5	.	CASSLSGSRQETQYF	TGTGCCAGCAGCCTTAGCGGGAGCCGTCAGGAGACCCAGTACTTC
TRBD1	TRBV7-2	TRBJ1-1	.	CASSLVVGGTGEAFF	TGTGCCAGCAGCTTAGTGGTCGGCGGGACAGGTGAAGCTTTCTTT
.	TRBV6-6	TRBJ2-3	.	CASSYSASSTDTQYF	TGTGCCAGCAGTTACTCGGCCTCTAGCACAGATACGCAGTATTTT
.	TRBV7-7	TRBJ1-3	.	CASSLSPGSGNTIYF	TGTGCTAGCAGTTTATCTCCGGGGTCTGGAAACACCATATATTTT
TRBD1	TRBV5-1	TRBJ1-6	many	CASSRGQGDNSPLHF	TGCGCCAGCAGCCGAGGGCAGGGGGATAATTCACCCCTCCACTTT
TRBD1	TRBV5-1	TRBJ1-1	few	CASSSTTGDKYRAFF	TGCGCCAGCAGCTCCACGACAGGGGATAAGTATCGCGCTTTCTTT
.	TRBV6-5	TRBJ1-2	once	CASRAGGAGYTF	TGTGCCAGCAGGGCGGGAGGGGCTGGCTACACCTTC
.	TRBV19	TRBJ1-3	.	CASQLAGSGNTIYF	TGTGCCAGTCAACTAGCGGGTTCTGGAAACACCATATATTTT
.	TRBV2	TRBJ2-3	.	CASSENAGPDTQYF	TGTGCCAGCAGTGAAAATGCAGGGCCAGATACGCAGTATTTT
.	TRBV30	TRBJ2-4	.	CAWRRLAENIQYF	TGTGCCTGGAGGAGGCTAGCCGAAAACATTCAGTACTTC
.	TRBV10-3	TRBJ1-1	few	CAISDRAAGNTEAFF	TGTGCCATCAGTGACAGGGCAGCTGGGAACACTGAAGCTTTCTTT
.	TRBV6-1	TRBJ2-1	many	CASRGAGTYNEQFF	TGTGCCAGCAGGGGCGCGGGAACCTACAATGAGCAGTTCTTC
.	TRBV4-3	TRBJ1-6	.	CASSQEAKSSYNSPLHF	TGCGCCAGCAGCCAAGAAGCTAAGAGCTCCTATAATTCACCCCTCCACTTT
TRBD1	TRBV15	TRBJ1-3	.	CATSRDQGALNTIYF	TGTGCCACCAGCAGAGATCAGGGGGCTCTAAACACCATATATTTT
TRBD1	TRBV27	TRBJ1-5	.	CASSSTGVQPQHF	TGTGCCAGCAGTTCGACAGGGGTTCAGCCCCAGCATTTT
.	TRBV5-6	TRBJ2-7	.	CASRAGTQRYEQYF	TGTGCCAGCAGGGCCGGGACCCAGCGATACGAGCAGTACTTC
.	TRBV29-1	TRBJ1-2	.	CSVVRSSGSYGYTF	TGCAGCGTTGTAAGGTCCTCCGGGTCCTATGGCTACACCTTC
.	TRBV4-3	TRBJ2-1	.	CASSHATGTVDNEQFF	TGCGCCAGCAGCCATGCCACCGGGACTGTAGACAATGAGCAGTTCTTC
.	TRBV2	TRBJ2-3	.	CASSGEVTDTQYF	TGTGCCAGCAGTGGGGAGGTCACAGATACGCAGTATTTT
.	TRBV19	TRBJ1-5	.	CASSISGREHQPQHF	TGTGCCAGTAGTATTTCGGGGAGGGAGCATCAGCCCCAGCATTTT
.	TRBV5-1	TRBJ2-1	.	CASSLPPQLGGLYEQFF	TGCGCCAGCAGCTTGCCTCCCCAACTCGGGGGTTTATATGAGCAGTTCTTC
TRBD1	TRBV7-8	TRBJ2-7	once	CASSPRTGASYEQYF	TGTGCCAGCAGCCCCCGGACAGGGGCCTCATACGAGCAGTACTTC
.	TRBV10-3	TRBJ1-6	few	CAISPQRGSPLHF	TGTGCCATCTCTCCACAGCGGGGTTCACCCCTCCACTTT
.	TRBV5-4	TRBJ2-3	once	CASSWGDTQYF	TGTGCCAGCAGCTGGGGCGATACGCAGTATTTT
.	TRBV7-9	TRBJ1-6	.	CASSLDGGSPLHF	TGTGCCAGCAGCTTAGATGGCGGGTCACCCCTCCACTTT
TRBD1	TRBV9	TRBJ1-4	once	CASSASLGTGAEKLFF	TGTGCCAGCAGCGCTTCATTGGGGACAGGGGCAGAAAAACTGTTTTTT
.	TRBV6-5	TRBJ1-1	.	CASSYFRGTEAFF	TGTGCCAGCAGTTACTTCCGGGGGACTGAAGCTTTCTTT
.	TRBV9	TRBJ1-5	once	CASSVGPGESSSAQHF	TGTGCCAGCAGCGTAGGCCCAGGCGAGTCCTCATCGGCCCAGCATTTT
.	TRBV10-3	TRBJ2-7	.	CAISERTTYEQYF	TGTGCCATCAGTGAGAGGACCACCTACGAGCAGTACTTC
.	TRBV5-1	TRBJ2-6	few	CASSLGRGANVLTF	TGCGCCAGCAGCTTGGGTAGAGGGGCCAACGTCCTGACTTTC
.	TRBV4-2	TRBJ1-4	.	CASSQDVQGSEKLFF	TGTGCCAGCAGCCAAGATGTTCAGGGCTCGGAAAAACTGTTTTTT
TRBD2	TRBV7-6	TRBJ2-7	many	CASSPGLAGVYEQYF	TGTGCCAGCAGCCCAGGACTAGCGGGGGTCTACGAGCAGTACTTC
.	TRBV6-6	TRBJ2-7	.	CASSYARGATYEQYF	TGTGCCAGCAGTTACGCCCGGGGGGCCACCTACGAGCAGTACTTC
.	TRBV28	TRBJ2-4	.	CASCWTPGANIQYF	TGTGCCAGCTGCTGGACCCCCGGCGCAAACATTCAGTACTTC
.	TRBV9	TRBJ1-3	.	CASSVSGDGSGNTIYF	TGTGCCAGCAGCGTCTCCGGGGACGGCTCTGGAAACACCATATATTTT
TRBD1	TRBV4-1	TRBJ1-5	.	CASSQVQGSNQPQHF	TGCGCCAGCAGCCAAGTACAGGGGTCAAATCAGCCCCAGCATTTT
TRBD1	TRBV19	TRBJ2-6	.	CASSEDRAGANVLTF	TGTGCCAGTTCAGAGGACAGGGCTGGGGCCAACGTCCTGACTTTC
.	TRBV6-6	TRBJ2-7	.	CASSYSTLGGTYEQYF	TGTGCCAGCAGTTACTCGACATTGGGGGGCACTTACGAGCAGTACTTC
.	TRBV10-3	TRBJ2-5	.	CAISESRAGTQYF	TGTGCCATCAGTGAGTCGCGGGCGGGGACCCAGTACTTC
TRBD2	TRBV18	TRBJ2-1	.	CASSPRLAGDNEQFF	TGTGCCAGCTCACCTAGACTAGCGGGAGACAATGAGCAGTTCTTC
.	TRBV5-1	TRBJ2-1	.	CASSLNVGASRNEQFF	TGCGCCAGCAGCCTCAATGTGGGGGCTTCCAGAAATGAGCAGTTCTTC
.	TRBV18	TRBJ2-6	.	CASSPKPDDSGANVLTF	TGTGCCAGCTCACCGAAACCCGACGACTCTGGGGCCAACGTCCTGACTTTC
TRBD1	TRBV5-1	TRBJ2-7	.	CASSLEGTGPSEQYF	TGCGCCAGCAGCTTGGAGGGGACAGGCCCCTCAGAGCAGTACTTC
TRBD2	TRBV6-1	TRBJ2-1	.	CASSGQSSGGAYNEQFF	TGTGCCAGCAGTGGCCAAAGTTCGGGGGGGGCCTACAATGAGCAGTTCTTC
.	TRBV10-3	TRBJ1-5	.	CAIRIEIQGRNF	TGTGCCATCAGGATAGAAATTCAGGGCAGGAATTTT